This T cell receptor beta chain was recorded in a study of human T cells and chemical hapten exposure. The junction had 8 bases not matched to a gene; V was cut back by 2 bases and J by 12 bases. The CDR3 is 13 residues long. Germline CDR1 reads SGHDT; CDR2 reads YYEEEE. Time point defined: patch test 1, 2 weeks after DPC sensitization. Treatment: therapeutic diphenylcyclopropenone sensitization with weekly scalp DPC. TCRdb used MiXCR to reprocess the RACE reads, holding one entry per CDR3 protein. The data contain 150,000 to 200,000 distinct CDR3 sequences, under 25% of them singletons. The TCR comes from a woman in her fifties or sixties with alopecia areata. Some clones in this sample may be carry-over from other donors' samples. The starting material was whole blood, obtained in connection with sensitization to the hapten diphenylcyclopropenone (DPC). The chain has TRBV5-6 and TRBJ2-4; TRBD2 agrees at 7 bases. CDR3 sequence (DNA): TGTGCCAGCAGCTTCGGGGCTAGCGGCGCTCAGTACTTC. Protein sequence: CASSFGASGAQYF.